A single sample is the source of the 7 T cell receptor beta chains below, sequenced in a study of blood T cell repertoires in COVID-19 (dated by TCRdb to 2020 to 2022). The library was prepared using the immunoSEQ multiplex PCR assay. TCRdb obtained this table from immuneACCESS and retained in-frame rearrangements with V and J assigned. These tables miss some clones; where compared with another copy, unresolved V genes account for less than half of the shortfall, and the remainder is unexplained. This sample gives around 300,000 clones in total; roughly 90% of them show up just once. The ten top clones hold 2.2% of the sample. Sequenced material: peripheral blood. All receptors come from a woman under 40 with COVID-19, enrolled during active disease.

The J gene is TRBJ2-7, the V gene TRBV5-1, with 10 bases identical to TRBD2. V shed 0 bases and J 4 bases; nucleotides not matched to a gene: 7. Germline values: CDR1 SGHRS, CDR2 YFSETQ. This CDR3 is built from 16 residues. Written as DNA, the CDR3 is TGCGCCAGCAGCTTGGATAGCGGGAGGATTACTTACGAGCAGTACTTC. Its translation is CASSLDSGRITYEQYF.

The chain links TRBV19 to TRBJ1-2; unclear D gene. V gave up 5 bases and J gave up 4 bases, with 11 bases separating them. The germline CDR1 and CDR2 sequences are LNHDA and SQIVND (reference sequence). This CDR3 spans 13 amino acids. CDR3 in amino acids: CASSYEGSYGYTF. CDR3 DNA sequence: TGTGCCAGTAGTTATGAGGGCAGCTATGGCTACACCTTC. Together with reference TRBV19 and TRBJ1-2, the CDR3 gives the full variable domain: DGGITQSPKYLFRKEGQNVTLSCEQNLNHDAMYWYRQDPGQGLRLIYYSQIVNDFQKGDIAEGYSVSREKKESFPLTVTSAQKNPTAFYLCASSYEGSYGYTFGSGTRLTVV.

The chain has TRBV7-9 and TRBJ1-1, with 9 bases fitting TRBD1. The CDR3 length is 17 residues. With V trimmed by 5 bases and J by 1 base, 11 bases remained unmatched. From germline, CDR1 is SEHNR and CDR2 FQNEAQ (reference sequence). CDR3 DNA: TGTGCCAGCAGCGTATCGACAGGGGGATACGAGAACACTGAAGCTTTCTTT. Encoded protein: CASSVSTGGYENTEAFF.

This chain links TRBV9 with TRBJ1-5, with D possibly matching TRBD1 (5 bases). The V gene's germline CDR1 is SGDLS and CDR2 YYNGEE. The ends were cut back, 2 bases at V and 8 bases at J, with 11 bases in the middle. CDR3 length: 13 amino acids. CDR3 sequence reads: CASSVFAGEPQHF. CDR3 nucleotides: TGTGCCAGCAGCGTTTTCGCGGGGGAGCCCCAGCATTTT.

In its sample, this clone was seen a few times. For the CDR3, the DNA is TGTGCCAGCAGCGTCACAGACGTAAATGAAAAACTGTTTTTT. Residues: CASSVTDVNEKLFF. The chain links TRBV9 to TRBJ1-4; no clear D. Per germline, CDR1 SGDLS and CDR2 YYNGEE. The CDR3 covers 14 residues. The V gene lost 2 bases and the J gene lost 5 bases, with 10 bases spanning the gap.

The V call is TRBV18, the J call TRBJ2-3, with TRBD2 identical over 14 bases. Losses at the gene ends were 1 base for V and 4 bases for J; bases not matched to a gene: 4. Germline assignment: CDR1 KGHSH and CDR2 LQKENI. The CDR3 has 17 amino acids. CDR3 coding DNA: TGTGCCAGCTCACCACGCCTGACTAGCGGGGGGGCAGATACGCAGTATTTT. This gives the protein CASSPRLTSGGADTQYF.

This clone appeared once. The chain couples TRBV24-1 to TRBJ2-7; D gene uncertain. CDR1 KGHDR and CDR2 SFDVKD come from the germline V gene. This CDR3 has 15 amino acids. Trimming removed 4 bases from V and 0 bases from J, with 12 bases in between. CDR3 nucleotide sequence: TGTGCCACCAGTGAGTCCGGGTCCCTCTCCTACGAGCAGTACTTC. It encodes CATSESGSLSYEQYF.